The 7 T cell receptor beta chains listed next were all sequenced from one sample in a study of OX40 agonist ivuxolimab in advanced cancers. To prepare the library, the immunoSEQ multiplex PCR assay was applied. TCRdb re-hosts the immuneACCESS table, in-frame sequences only. Its copies lack some clones; in the studies checked, an unresolved V gene accounts for under half of them, and the cause for the rest is not known. Present in this sample are some 96,000 clones, about four fifths of which were seen just once. Together, the top ten hold approximately 1.5% of the sample. Source: CD4+ or CD8+ T cells sorted from blood, taken in a trial of the OX40 agonist ivuxolimab. These receptors were obtained from an adult with an advanced solid tumor such as melanoma, head and neck, liver or kidney cancer.

The rearrangement uses TRBV6-5 and TRBJ2-2; D not resolved. Looked up from germline, CDR1 is MNHEY and CDR2 is SVGAGI. With 6 bases removed from V and 6 bases from J, the gap between germline ends came to 8 bases. The length of the CDR3 is 12 residues. The CDR3, as DNA: TGTGCCAGCAGCCCCAGGCCCGGGGAGCTGTTTTTT. This codes for CASSPRPGELFF.

The genes are TRBV5-4 and TRBJ1-3; TRBD1 matches at 9 bases. The trim removed 6 bases at V and 2 bases at J, leaving 6 bases unmatched. CDR1 is SGHNT, CDR2 YYREEE, per germline (reference sequence). The length of the CDR3 is 15 residues. CDR3 region: CASTGTGTTGNTIYF. The CDR3 DNA follows: TGTGCCAGCACCGGGACAGGGACGACTGGAAACACCATATATTTT.

J is TRBJ2-6 and V is TRBV7-3; TRBD1 agrees at 9 bases. V lost 4 bases, J lost 4 bases, and 11 bases stayed unmatched. The CDR3 loop spans 18 amino acids. Germline lookup yields CDR1 SGHTA and CDR2 FQGTGA. The CDR3, as DNA: TGTGCCAGCAGCTCGCCGGGACAGGGAACCTTCGGGGCCAACGTCCTGACTTTC. Protein: CASSSPGQGTFGANVLTF.

The CDR3 reads CASSPLVTSGRRKETQYF. Written as DNA, the CDR3 is TGTGCCAGCTCACCACTGGTAACTAGCGGGAGGAGGAAAGAGACCCAGTACTTC. The chain couples TRBV18 to TRBJ2-5; TRBD2 matches at 12 bases. CDR1 and CDR2 from the germline V gene are KGHSH and LQKENI. The length of the CDR3 is 18 residues. Unmatched junction bases numbered 9, after V lost 1 base and J lost 3 bases.

The V call is TRBV27, the J call TRBJ1-6; 7 bases align to TRBD1. Germline CDR1 and CDR2: MNHEY and SMNVEV (reference sequence). V shed 0 bases, J shed 5 bases, and the junction held 4 bases outside the gene matches. The CDR3 is 16 amino acids. The CDR3 region has the DNA TGTGCCAGCAGTTTATCTACACAGGGGAATAATTCACCCCTCCACTTT. Protein product: CASSLSTQGNNSPLHF.

Concerning this clone itself: Other DNA sequences from this sample encode an identical CDR3 as well. The chain has TRBV27 and TRBJ2-3; D is undetermined. CDR1 and CDR2 (germline): MNHEY, SMNVEV (reference sequence). V lost 3 bases and J 3 bases, leaving 7 bases between the germline ends. The CDR3 totals 13 residues. CDR3 region: CASSFFSTDTQYF. The CDR3 DNA sequence: TGTGCCAGCAGTTTTTTCTCTACAGATACGCAGTATTTT.

This clone was picked up one time. CDR3 nucleotides: TGCGCCAGCAGCTTGTATACAGGCCTTCTTTATGGCTACACCTTC. Translation gives CASSLYTGLLYGYTF. This chain links TRBV5-1 with TRBJ1-2; a weak D match, TRBD1 (5 bases). Germline lookup yields CDR1 SGHRS and CDR2 YFSETQ. The CDR3 has 15 residues. The V and J ends lost 1 base and 5 bases respectively, with 15 bases between them.